This T cell receptor beta chain originates from a study of PD-1 blockade in classical Hodgkin lymphoma. Comment on this clone: Its antigen remains unknown.

Assay used: immunoSEQ multiplex PCR; TCRdb lists only in-frame clones, some missing. Among nearly 60,000 clones, around 90% were seen once, and the ten largest hold roughly a tenth. Every patient was affected by relapse after autologous stem cell transplantation, while exposure to brentuximab vedotin was not uniform. The V gene's germline CDR1 is SGHVS and CDR2 FNYEAQ. V gave up 4 bases and J gave up 1 base, with 7 bases separating them. This CDR3 is built from 14 residues. Study-wide findings and caveats: By C4D1, CD4+ diversity increased significantly, especially in complete responders. Complete responders entered with baseline diversity on par with newly diagnosed patients, the results showed.

This TCR was sampled from a human donor with classical Hodgkin lymphoma. J is TRBJ2-2 and V is TRBV7-6, with unresolved D. The sample here was peripheral blood mononuclear cells (PBMCs), taken before the second cycle of nivolumab. In nucleotides, the CDR3 is TGTGCCAGCAGCTCGGACGAGAACACCGGGGAGCTGTTTTTT. Its protein product is CASSSDENTGELFF. The full variable domain, completed using reference TRBV7-6 and TRBJ2-2, is GAGVSQSPRYKVTKRGQDVALRCDPISGHVSLYWYRQALGQGPEFLTYFNYEAQQDKSGLPNDRFSAERPEGSISTLTIQRTEQRDSAMYRCASSSDENTGELFFGEGSRLTVL.